These 25 T cell receptor beta chains originate from one sample sequenced in a study of cytomegalovirus exposure and HLA in healthy donors. Primers: 60 Vbeta forward and 13 Jbeta reverse. Some clones are missing from TCRdb's copy, which holds only in-frame ones; the method was immunoSEQ multiplex PCR. This table has 200,000 to 250,000 clones, 75% to 90% appearing once. Sequencing was carried out using PBMCs. The receptors come from a woman between 18 and 30 years old in good health and CMV-seronegative.

The rearrangement joins TRBV27 to TRBJ2-2, with a tentative D call TRBD2 (6 bases). Between the trimmed V and J ends, which lost 3 bases and 6 bases, there was a span of 11 bases. Germline V gives CDR1 MNHEY, CDR2 SMNVEV (reference sequence). The CDR3 sequence is 14 residues long. The CDR3 DNA sequence: TGTGCCAGCAGTTTGGAGGGGCTGGCCGGGGAGCTGTTTTTT. Its protein is CASSLEGLAGELFF.

This rearrangement joins TRBV7-7 to TRBJ1-4, with a possible D match to TRBD1 (5 bases). The ends were cut back, 2 bases at V and 4 bases at J, with 11 bases in the middle. The germline gives CDR1 SSHAT, CDR2 FNYEAQ (reference sequence). This CDR3 is 15 amino acids long. CDR3 nucleotides: TGTGCCAGCAGCTTAACGGCGGGGCTTAATGAAAAACTGTTTTTT. This sequence encodes CASSLTAGLNEKLFF.

This chain links TRBV4-3 with TRBJ2-7, with a weak D call TRBD2 (5 bases). V was clipped by 0 bases and J by 6 bases, with 12 bases between them. Germline V gene lookup returns CDR1 LGHNA and CDR2 YSLEER. The CDR3 loop spans 14 amino acids. Here the CDR3 reads CASSQDEGIREQYF. CDR3 DNA sequence: TGCGCCAGCAGCCAAGATGAGGGAATCCGCGAGCAGTACTTC.

The chain uses TRBV2 and TRBJ2-1, with D possibly TRBD2 on 6 matching bases. The V and J ends lost 7 bases and 5 bases respectively, with 15 bases between them. Germline-derived CDR1 and CDR2 are SNHLY and FYNNEI. CDR3 size: 14 residues. The chain's CDR3 is CASKGEAVNNEQFF. The CDR3 bases are TGTGCCAGCAAAGGGGAGGCCGTGAACAATGAGCAGTTCTTC.

The chain employs TRBV5-1 and TRBJ2-7; unclear D gene. Germline V gene lookup returns CDR1 SGHRS and CDR2 YFSETQ. The CDR3 consists of 14 residues. The V end lost 0 bases, the J end lost 0 bases, and 7 bases lay between the germline ends. In DNA, the CDR3 is TGCGCCAGCAGCTTGGTTCGGAGCTCCTACGAGCAGTACTTC. This gives the protein CASSLVRSSYEQYF.

A few counts support this clone. The chain combines TRBV6-5 with TRBJ1-5, with 9 nucleotides matching TRBD1. CDR1 and CDR2 (germline): MNHEY, SVGAGI. CDR3 length: 16 amino acids. Trimming took 2 bases from V and 0 from J; bases not matched to a gene: 2. Here the CDR3 reads CASSYGDRDSNQPQHF. The CDR3 region has the DNA TGTGCCAGCAGTTACGGGGACAGGGATAGCAATCAGCCCCAGCATTTT.

V usage is TRBV5-5 and J usage is TRBJ1-4, with D unresolved. V was shortened by 4 bases and J by 6 bases, with 16 bases between the two germline ends. CDR3 length: 15 residues. Per the germline V gene, CDR1 is SGHKS and CDR2 is YYEKEE (reference sequence). The CDR3 DNA reads as TGTGCCAGCAGCCCCGTGGCACAGTTCTATGAAAAACTGTTTTTT. Translation: CASSPVAQFYEKLFF. Supplemented by reference TRBV5-5 and TRBJ1-4, the full variable domain reads DAGVTQSPTHLIKTRGQQVTLRCSPISGHKSVSWYQQVLGQGPQFIFQYYEKEERGRGNFPDRFSARQFPNYSSELNVNALLLGDSALYLCASSPVAQFYEKLFFGSGTQLSVL.

This clone was observed a single time. J is TRBJ2-1 and V is TRBV14, with 11 bases fitting TRBD2. CDR1 and CDR2 from the germline V gene are SGHDN and FVKESK. The CDR3 has 17 residues. Germline trimming cut 3 bases from V and 5 bases from J; bases unmatched to any gene: 9. CDR3 sequence reads: CASSQPMTSGKDNEQFF. The CDR3 DNA reads TGTGCCAGCAGCCAGCCGATGACTAGCGGGAAAGACAATGAGCAGTTCTTC. Full variable domain (outside the CDR3, taken from reference TRBV14 and TRBJ2-1): EAGVTQFPSHSVIEKGQTVTLRCDPISGHDNLYWYRRVMGKEIKFLLHFVKESKQDESGMPNNRFLAERTGGTYSTLKVQPAELEDSGVYFCASSQPMTSGKDNEQFFGPGTRLTVL.

V usage is TRBV7-6 and J usage is TRBJ2-2; weak D call: TRBD1 (6 bases). V lost 5 bases to trimming and J lost 2 bases, with 9 bases between them. This CDR3 has 14 residues. Germline loops: CDR1 SGHVS, CDR2 FNYEAQ. CDR3 protein: CASSEGHNTGELFF. The CDR3, as DNA: TGTGCCAGCAGCGAGGGACACAACACCGGGGAGCTGTTTTTT.

CDR3: CASFSSGTPYNEQFF. Written as DNA, the CDR3 is TGTGCCAGTTTTTCTAGCGGGACCCCCTACAATGAGCAGTTCTTC. This chain connects TRBV5-4 to TRBJ2-1; 9 bases line up with TRBD2. The CDR3 is 15 residues long. The ends lost 8 bases at V and 2 bases at J; junction bases unmatched: 8. Germline values: CDR1 SGHNT, CDR2 YYREEE (reference sequence).

The gene calls are TRBV27 and TRBJ2-1; unclear D gene. The CDR3 is made up of 12 amino acids. CDR1 and CDR2 (germline): MNHEY, SMNVEV (reference sequence). Trimming shortened V by 6 bases and J by 10 bases, and 13 bases separated the two germline ends. CDR3 in DNA: TGTGCCAGCAGCCCTCACTACCCCGAGCAGTTCTTC. Its protein is CASSPHYPEQFF.

The chain is built from TRBV5-4 and TRBJ2-5; D remains ambiguous. The end of the DNA is better explained by TRBJ2-7, so the J call may be wrong. Germline values: CDR1 SGHNT, CDR2 YYREEE (reference sequence). The CDR3 consists of 15 residues. The CDR3 sequence is CASSRDIGFSYEQYF. CDR3 bases: TGTGCCAGCAGCCGTGACATCGGTTTTTCCTACGAGCAGTACTTC.

Of note for this clone: Other DNA sequences from this sample encode an identical CDR3 as well. This chain links TRBV27 with TRBJ2-7, with D possibly being TRBD2 (5 bases). Trimming shortened V by 2 bases and J by 1 base, and 6 bases separated the two germline ends. CDR1 and CDR2 (germline): MNHEY, SMNVEV (reference sequence). This CDR3 is built from 13 residues. In DNA, the CDR3 is TGTGCCAGCAGTTTAACGGGATCCTACGAGCAGTACTTC. It is translated as CASSLTGSYEQYF.

The V gene is TRBV6-5, the J gene TRBJ1-1, with D perhaps matching TRBD1 (6 bases). The ends were cut back, 8 bases at V and 5 bases at J, with 12 bases in the middle. The germline V gene encodes CDR1 MNHEY and CDR2 SVGAGI. The CDR3 spans 12 residues. The CDR3 DNA reads as TGTGCCAGCGGCGAGGGGGTAACTGAAGCTTTCTTT. Protein product: CASGEGVTEAFF.

The chain recombines TRBV19 with TRBJ2-5; the match to TRBD1 covers 7 bases. This CDR3 has 14 amino acids. V shed 3 bases and J 5 bases; nucleotides not matched to a gene: 6. The germline CDR1 and CDR2 sequences are LNHDA and SQIVND (reference sequence). CDR3 nucleotide sequence: TGTGCCAGTAGTATGCGAAGGGGGCTGGAGACCCAGTACTTC. This gives the protein CASSMRRGLETQYF.

V is TRBV4-3 and J is TRBJ1-6; 9 nucleotides agree with TRBD1. With 4 bases clipped from V and 7 bases from J, the junction kept 11 bases outside the gene matches. Germline CDR1 reads LGHNA; CDR2 reads YSLEER. The CDR3 runs to 17 residues. The CDR3 spells CASSRDTGGRGNSPLHF. DNA of the CDR3: TGCGCCAGCAGCCGGGATACAGGGGGCCGCGGGAATTCACCCCTCCACTTT.

The rearrangement uses TRBV7-9 and TRBJ2-5, with 12 bases lining up with TRBD2. The end of the DNA is better explained by TRBJ2-7, so the J call may be wrong. Germline values: CDR1 SEHNR, CDR2 FQNEAQ (reference sequence). The CDR3 runs to 16 residues. The CDR3 protein is CASSLGTSGATYEQYF. In DNA, the CDR3 is TGTGCCAGCAGCTTAGGGACTAGCGGGGCTACCTACGAGCAGTACTTC.

The V call is TRBV4-2, the J call TRBJ1-1; unclear D gene. V lost 0 bases to trimming and J lost 7 bases, with 12 bases between them. CDR3 length equals 14 residues. Germline V gives CDR1 LGHNA, CDR2 YNFKEQ. This chain's CDR3 is CASSQEWSTVEAFF. Written as DNA, the CDR3 is TGTGCCAGCAGCCAAGAGTGGAGTACCGTTGAAGCTTTCTTT.

This chain links TRBV7-8 with TRBJ1-2; perhaps TRBD1 as D (5 bases). This CDR3 has 17 residues. Trimming took 1 base from V and 0 from J, leaving 15 bases between them. Per the germline V gene, CDR1 is SGHVS and CDR2 is FQNEAQ. The CDR3 sequence: CASSLDRRGRSNYGYTF. The CDR3 bases are TGTGCCAGCAGCTTAGATAGAAGGGGCCGATCTAACTATGGCTACACCTTC.

Here the CDR3 DNA reads TGCGCCAGCAAGCGTGCGGGGGGGAGCACAGATACGCAGTATTTT. This gives the protein CASKRAGGSTDTQYF. This chain uses TRBV10-2 with TRBJ2-3, with 9 bases lining up with TRBD2. The CDR3 contains 15 residues. Germline CDR1 and CDR2: WSHSY and SAAADI. V was pared by 7 bases and J by 0 bases, with 5 bases of the junction left unmatched.

The rearrangement joins TRBV6-5 to TRBJ1-2, with 9 positions matching TRBD1. Germline V gives CDR1 MNHEY, CDR2 SVGAGI. The J segment lost 6 bases and the V segment lost 5 bases, leaving 10 bases of the junction unmatched. The length of the CDR3 is 15 residues. The CDR3 region is CASSHEYRGPDGYTF. CDR3 coding DNA: TGTGCCAGCAGTCACGAATACAGGGGGCCGGATGGCTACACCTTC.

The V and J genes are TRBV19 and TRBJ1-5, with TRBD1 matching over 7 bases. Germline lookup yields CDR1 LNHDA and CDR2 SQIVND (reference sequence). The J segment lost 2 bases and the V segment lost 9 bases, leaving 13 bases of the junction unmatched. CDR3 size: 16 residues. CDR3 DNA sequence: TGTGCCAGCGTTCCCACGACAGGGATTCGCAATCAGCCCCAGCATTTT. Translated: CASVPTTGIRNQPQHF.

The V and J genes are TRBV5-1 and TRBJ2-5; 8 nucleotides line up with TRBD2. This CDR3 has 20 residues. V was pared by 0 bases and J by 2 bases, with 18 bases of the junction left unmatched. Germline lookup yields CDR1 SGHRS and CDR2 YFSETQ. CDR3 nucleotide sequence: TGCGCCAGCAGCTTGGCGGGGGTTAGCGGGACGTTTGGACTACAAGAGACCCAGTACTTC. Protein sequence: CASSLAGVSGTFGLQETQYF. Based on the CDR3 plus reference TRBV5-1 and TRBJ2-5, the full variable domain is KAGVTQTPRYLIKTRGQQVTLSCSPISGHRSVSWYQQTPGQGLQFLFEYFSETQRNKGNFPGRFSGRQFSNSRSEMNVSTLELGDSALYLCASSLAGVSGTFGLQETQYFGPGTRLLVL.

The chain carries TRBV5-1 and TRBJ2-7, with D possibly TRBD1 on 6 matching bases. The V and J ends lost 0 bases and 4 bases respectively, with 11 bases between them. Germline V gives CDR1 SGHRS, CDR2 YFSETQ. CDR3 length: 14 amino acids. The CDR3 reads CASSLDRATYEQYF. CDR3 DNA: TGCGCCAGCAGCTTGGACAGGGCGACATACGAGCAGTACTTC.

In DNA, the CDR3 is TGCGCCAGCAGCTTGTCGGGACAGGGTCATATATATTTT. Amino acids: CASSLSGQGHIYF. The rearrangement links TRBV5-1 to TRBJ1-3; 9 bases match TRBD1. The germline gives CDR1 SGHRS, CDR2 YFSETQ. This CDR3 spans 13 amino acids. The J segment lost 13 bases and the V segment lost 1 base, leaving 6 bases of the junction unmatched.